This T cell receptor beta chain was sequenced for a study of blood T cells in healthy people across ages. General study points: Comparison with aged donors showed that long-lived donors had more naive CD4+ cells and higher diversity. TCR beta diversity tracked closely with naive T cell percentage.

With a J-beta primer mix and a sample-barcoded 5' primer, a second PCR ran about 7 to 11 cycles. TCRdb reanalysed the 5' RACE reads using MiXCR and keeps one entry per CDR3 protein. Among fewer than 750,000 distinct CDR3 sequences listed, around half were seen once. The study drew donors from healthy Caucasian individuals in Russia aged about 6 to 100. Each donor supplied roughly 10 milliliters of peripheral blood. For this clonotype: Antigen unknown. A read error may produce the germline difference seen at one junction end.

This CDR3 spans 14 amino acids. From germline, CDR1 is SEHNR and CDR2 FQNEAQ (reference sequence). The receptor comes from a man older than 75 in good health. The genes are TRBV7-9 and TRBJ1-1; D unresolved. The sequencing input was blood. Here the CDR3 reads CASSLVPGNTVAFF. The CDR3 region has the DNA TGTGCCAGCAGCTTAGTCCCGGGGAACACTGTAGCTTTCTTT.